The T cell receptor beta chain described here comes from a study of shared clonotypes between healthy human individuals. In the study overall: The plates for each donor numbered three CD4 naive, three CD4 memory, two CD8 naive and one CD8 memory.

TCRdb's copy holds only in-frame clones and misses some; the assay was immunoSEQ multiplex PCR. Of 2 million to 2.5 million clones in the sample, about 93% were seen once. Germline CDR1 and CDR2: SEHNR and FQNEAQ (reference sequence). The J segment lost 6 bases and the V segment lost 1 base, leaving 9 bases of the junction unmatched. The CDR3 is 19 amino acids. As defined, naive CD8 cells were CD45RO-negative and positively selected for CCR7, with terminally differentiated effector memory CD45RA+ cells excluded. Only Caucasian adults living in Nashville, Tennessee made up the donor group. General study findings and limits: Generally, naive subsets (rather than memory subsets) showed larger estimated richness.

Turning to this clone: The antigen is unknown.

The J gene is TRBJ2-1, the V gene TRBV7-9; 16 bases are a match to TRBD2. The sample was naive CD8+ T cells from PBMCs. The sequence was collected from a man aged 18 to 29 in good health. Some clones in this sample may be carry-over from other donors' samples. The CDR3 nucleotides read TGTGCCAGCAGCTTAGGGTCGGGACTAGCGGGAGGGGGAGGCAATGAGCAGTTCTTC. As protein: CASSLGSGLAGGGGNEQFF.